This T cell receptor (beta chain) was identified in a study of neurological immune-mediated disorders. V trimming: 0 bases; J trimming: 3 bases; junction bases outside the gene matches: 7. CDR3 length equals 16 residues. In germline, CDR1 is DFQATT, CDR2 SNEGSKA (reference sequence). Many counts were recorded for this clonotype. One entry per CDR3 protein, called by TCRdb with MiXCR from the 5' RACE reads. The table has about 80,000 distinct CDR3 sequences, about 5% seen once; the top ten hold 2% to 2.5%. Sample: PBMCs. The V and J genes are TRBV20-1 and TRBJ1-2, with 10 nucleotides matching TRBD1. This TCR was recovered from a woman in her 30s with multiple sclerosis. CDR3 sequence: CSARDLDRGRDYGYTF. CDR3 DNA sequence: TGCAGTGCTAGAGATTTGGACAGGGGGAGGGACTATGGCTACACCTTC.